This is a list of T cell receptor beta chains from one sample in a study of identical twins. TCRdb reanalysed the 5' RACE reads using MiXCR and keeps one entry per CDR3 protein. Counted here are 450,000 to 650,000 distinct CDR3 sequences, about 16% occurring once; the ten biggest clones make up nearly 0.45%. The same data also went into a second study, on yellow fever vaccine responses in identical twins.

The sequenced sample consisted of CD4+ T cells sorted from blood. The receptors shown here come from a woman aged 18-30 years in good health. The CDR3 runs from the conserved cysteine through the conserved F or W. D genes are given only for firm matches. The size field is filled for only some rows; it gives once, few, many or a size class.

D gene: TRBD2
J gene: TRBJ2-3
clone size: -
V gene: TRBV6-1
CDR3 protein: CASSGERTDTQYF
CDR3 DNA: TGTGCCAGTAGCGGGGAGCGCACAGATACGCAGTATTTT

D gene: -
J gene: TRBJ2-5
clone size: -
V gene: TRBV5-1
CDR3 protein: CASSLAGLIETQYF
CDR3 DNA: TGCGCCAGCAGCTTGGCGGGACTGATAGAGACCCAGTACTTC

D gene: -
J gene: TRBJ1-3
clone size: many
V gene: TRBV29-1
CDR3 protein: CSAGGGFGNTIYF
CDR3 DNA: TGCAGCGCCGGGGGTGGGTTTGGAAACACCATATATTTT

D gene: TRBD2
J gene: TRBJ2-3
clone size: -
V gene: TRBV2
CDR3 protein: CASRIGTGRGTDTQYF
CDR3 DNA: TGTGCCAGCAGAATCGGGACTGGGCGGGGGACAGATACGCAGTATTTT

D gene: TRBD2
J gene: TRBJ2-3
clone size: -
V gene: TRBV4-1
CDR3 protein: CASSQVTHPAGVGTDTQYF
CDR3 DNA: TGCGCCAGCAGCCAAGTCACCCACCCAGCGGGAGTGGGTACAGATACGCAGTATTTT

D gene: TRBD1
J gene: TRBJ1-3
clone size: -
V gene: TRBV4-2
CDR3 protein: CASSQGGQGDSSGNTIYF
CDR3 DNA: TGTGCCAGCAGCCAAGGGGGACAGGGAGATTCCTCTGGAAACACCATATATTTT

D gene: TRBD2
J gene: TRBJ2-1
clone size: -
V gene: TRBV28
CDR3 protein: CASRANPGTSFNEQFF
CDR3 DNA: TGTGCCAGCAGAGCGAACCCCGGGACTAGCTTCAATGAGCAGTTCTTC

D gene: TRBD2
J gene: TRBJ2-7
clone size: few
V gene: TRBV12-3/TRBV12-4
CDR3 protein: CASSRTSGASYEQYF
CDR3 DNA: TGTGCCAGCAGTCGGACTAGCGGGGCTTCCTACGAGCAGTACTTC

D gene: -
J gene: TRBJ1-5
clone size: -
V gene: TRBV4-1
CDR3 protein: CASSQPIQGRHNQPQHF
CDR3 DNA: TGCGCCAGCAGCCAACCGATTCAGGGACGGCACAATCAGCCCCAGCATTTT

D gene: TRBD2
J gene: TRBJ2-1
clone size: few
V gene: TRBV5-1
CDR3 protein: CASSLAGTSIWGEQFF
CDR3 DNA: TGCGCCAGCAGCTTGGCCGGGACTAGTATCTGGGGTGAGCAGTTCTTC

D gene: TRBD1
J gene: TRBJ1-1
clone size: few
V gene: TRBV15
CDR3 protein: CATSRDHPRTGKNTEAFF
CDR3 DNA: TGTGCCACCAGCAGAGATCACCCCCGGACAGGGAAGAACACTGAAGCTTTCTTT

D gene: -
J gene: TRBJ2-3
clone size: -
V gene: TRBV3-1
CDR3 protein: CATSQDQGTTDTQYF
CDR3 DNA: TGTGCCACCAGCCAAGATCAAGGAACAACAGATACGCAGTATTTT

D gene: TRBD2
J gene: TRBJ2-3
clone size: few
V gene: TRBV12-3/TRBV12-4
CDR3 protein: CASSQLSAGGSPQYF
CDR3 DNA: TGTGCCAGCAGTCAACTCTCTGCGGGGGGATCTCCGCAGTATTTT

D gene: -
J gene: TRBJ2-1
clone size: few
V gene: TRBV20-1
CDR3 protein: CSARTTGSLSSYNEQFF
CDR3 DNA: TGCAGTGCTAGGACGACGGGTTCCCTGAGCTCCTACAATGAGCAGTTCTTC

D gene: TRBD1
J gene: TRBJ2-3
clone size: few
V gene: TRBV5-4
CDR3 protein: CATAAPRTGKLGDTQYF
CDR3 DNA: TGTGCCACCGCCGCACCTCGGACAGGGAAACTTGGAGATACGCAGTATTTT

D gene: -
J gene: TRBJ1-1
clone size: -
V gene: TRBV6-5
CDR3 protein: CASSSHMNTEAFF
CDR3 DNA: TGTGCCAGCAGTTCTCATATGAACACTGAAGCTTTCTTT

D gene: -
J gene: TRBJ2-1
clone size: -
V gene: TRBV2
CDR3 protein: CASSPGSLYNEQFF
CDR3 DNA: TGTGCCAGCAGTCCTGGGAGTCTCTACAATGAGCAGTTCTTC

D gene: -
J gene: TRBJ2-3
clone size: many
V gene: TRBV2
CDR3 protein: CASSEETAFAQYF
CDR3 DNA: TGTGCCAGCAGTGAGGAAACCGCATTTGCGCAGTATTTT

D gene: -
J gene: TRBJ1-1
clone size: few
V gene: TRBV12-3/TRBV12-4
CDR3 protein: CASRGYTEAFF
CDR3 DNA: TGTGCCAGCAGAGGGTACACTGAAGCTTTCTTT

D gene: TRBD2
J gene: TRBJ2-2
clone size: -
V gene: TRBV7-3
CDR3 protein: CASSQPGLAGNTGELFF
CDR3 DNA: TGTGCCAGCAGCCAACCGGGACTAGCGGGGAACACCGGGGAGCTGTTTTTT

D gene: -
J gene: TRBJ2-2
clone size: few
V gene: TRBV24-1
CDR3 protein: CATSDPTSIGELFF
CDR3 DNA: TGTGCCACCAGTGACCCAACTAGCATCGGGGAGCTGTTTTTT

D gene: -
J gene: TRBJ2-2
clone size: -
V gene: TRBV29-1
CDR3 protein: CSVEGTNTGELFF
CDR3 DNA: TGCAGCGTTGAAGGGACAAACACCGGGGAGCTGTTTTTT

D gene: -
J gene: TRBJ2-2
clone size: -
V gene: TRBV29-1
CDR3 protein: CSVGGDTGELFF
CDR3 DNA: TGCAGCGTTGGGGGGGACACCGGGGAGCTGTTTTTT

D gene: TRBD1
J gene: TRBJ1-1
clone size: -
V gene: TRBV5-1
CDR3 protein: CASSLQGGEVEAFF
CDR3 DNA: TGCGCCAGCAGCTTACAGGGGGGCGAAGTGGAAGCTTTCTTT

D gene: -
J gene: TRBJ2-3
clone size: -
V gene: TRBV6-1
CDR3 protein: CASRINREGPTDTQYF
CDR3 DNA: TGTGCCAGCAGGATTAACAGGGAGGGGCCCACAGATACGCAGTATTTT